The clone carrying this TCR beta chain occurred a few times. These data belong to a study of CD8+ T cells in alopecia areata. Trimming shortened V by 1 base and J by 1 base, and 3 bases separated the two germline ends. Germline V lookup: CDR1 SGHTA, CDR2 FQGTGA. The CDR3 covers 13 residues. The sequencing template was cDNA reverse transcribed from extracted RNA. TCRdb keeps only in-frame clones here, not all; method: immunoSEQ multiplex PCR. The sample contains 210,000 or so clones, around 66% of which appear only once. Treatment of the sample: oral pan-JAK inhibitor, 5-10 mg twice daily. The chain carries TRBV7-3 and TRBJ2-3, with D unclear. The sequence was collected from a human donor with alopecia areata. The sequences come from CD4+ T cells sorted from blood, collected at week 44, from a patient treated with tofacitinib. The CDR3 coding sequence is TGTGCCAGCAGCTTAAAAGGCACAGATACGCAGTATTTT. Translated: CASSLKGTDTQYF.